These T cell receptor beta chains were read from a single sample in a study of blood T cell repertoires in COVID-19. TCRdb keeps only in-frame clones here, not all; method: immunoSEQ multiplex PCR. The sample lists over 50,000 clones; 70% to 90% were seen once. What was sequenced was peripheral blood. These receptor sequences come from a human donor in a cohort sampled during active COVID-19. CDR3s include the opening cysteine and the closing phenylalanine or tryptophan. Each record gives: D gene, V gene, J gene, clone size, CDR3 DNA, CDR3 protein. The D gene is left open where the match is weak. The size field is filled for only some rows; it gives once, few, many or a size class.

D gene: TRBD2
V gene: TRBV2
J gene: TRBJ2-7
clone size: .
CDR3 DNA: TGTGCCAGCAGTCTAGCGGGGGTCTCCTACGAGCAGTACTTC
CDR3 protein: CASSLAGVSYEQYF

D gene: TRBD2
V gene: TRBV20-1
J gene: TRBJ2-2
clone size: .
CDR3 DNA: TGCAGTGCTAGTCCAAGCGGGGGATCGAACACCGGGGAGCTGTTTTTT
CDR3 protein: CSASPSGGSNTGELFF

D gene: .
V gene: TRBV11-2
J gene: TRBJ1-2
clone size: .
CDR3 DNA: TGTGCCAGCAGCTTATTGGCCGGGATGATCTACACCTTC
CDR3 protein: CASSLLAGMIYTF

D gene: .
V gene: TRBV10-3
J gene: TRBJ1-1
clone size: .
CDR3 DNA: TGTGCCATCAGTCCCGGGACACTCAACACTGAAGCTTTCTTT
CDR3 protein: CAISPGTLNTEAFF

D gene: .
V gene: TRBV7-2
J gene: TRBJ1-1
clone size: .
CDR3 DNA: TGTGCCAGCAGCTCACAGGGTAACACTGAAGCTTTCTTT
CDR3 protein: CASSSQGNTEAFF

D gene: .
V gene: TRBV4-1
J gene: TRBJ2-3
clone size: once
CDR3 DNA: TGCGCCAGCAGCCCTTCGACGGGAGATACGCAGTATTTT
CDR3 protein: CASSPSTGDTQYF

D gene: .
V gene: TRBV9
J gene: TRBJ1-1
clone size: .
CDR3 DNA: TGTGCCAGCAGCCCAACCGGGGGGTCCACTGAAGCTTTCTTT
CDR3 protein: CASSPTGGSTEAFF

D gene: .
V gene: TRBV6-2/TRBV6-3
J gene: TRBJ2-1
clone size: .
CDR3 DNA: TGTGCCAGCAGTTACTTGGGCCGGGGGCAGTTCTTC
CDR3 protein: CASSYLGRGQFF

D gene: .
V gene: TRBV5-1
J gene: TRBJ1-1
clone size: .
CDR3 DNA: TGCGCCAGCAGCCTGGATGCGGGCGGCACTGAAGCTTTCTTT
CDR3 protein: CASSLDAGGTEAFF

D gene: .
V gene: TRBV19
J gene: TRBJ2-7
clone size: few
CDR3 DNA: TGTGCCAGTAGTTTTCAGACTGGCTCCGAGCAGTACTTC
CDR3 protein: CASSFQTGSEQYF

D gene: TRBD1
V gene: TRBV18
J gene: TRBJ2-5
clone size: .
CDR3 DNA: TGTGCCAGCTCACCCCCCTCAGGGACAGGGGAAAAGACCCAGTACTTC
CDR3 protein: CASSPPSGTGEKTQYF

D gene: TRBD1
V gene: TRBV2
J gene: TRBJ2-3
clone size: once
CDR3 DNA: TGTGCCAGCAGTGAGCTGGGACAGGGGGCCCCAGATACGCAGTATTTT
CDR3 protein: CASSELGQGAPDTQYF

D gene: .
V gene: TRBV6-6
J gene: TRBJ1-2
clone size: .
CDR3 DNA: TGTGCCAGCAGTTACTCGACGGTGACTCGAGGCTACACCTTC
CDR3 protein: CASSYSTVTRGYTF

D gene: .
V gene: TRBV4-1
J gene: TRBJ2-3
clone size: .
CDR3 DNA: TGCGCCAGCAGCCCCGGGGGACTCATCGGTTTGGATACGCAGTATTTT
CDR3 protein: CASSPGGLIGLDTQYF

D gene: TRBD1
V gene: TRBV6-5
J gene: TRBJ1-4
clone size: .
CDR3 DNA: TGTGCCAGCAGTCGGACAGGGTATGAAAAACTGTTTTTT
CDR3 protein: CASSRTGYEKLFF

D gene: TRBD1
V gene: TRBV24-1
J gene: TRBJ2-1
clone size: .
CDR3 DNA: TGTGCCACCAGTGATTCGGACAGGGGGCTGAGGAATGAGCAGTTCTTC
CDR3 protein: CATSDSDRGLRNEQFF

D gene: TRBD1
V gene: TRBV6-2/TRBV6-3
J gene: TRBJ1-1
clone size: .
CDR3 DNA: TGTGCCAGCAGTTCCCCTATACAGGGGGCAACTGAAGCTTTCTTT
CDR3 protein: CASSSPIQGATEAFF

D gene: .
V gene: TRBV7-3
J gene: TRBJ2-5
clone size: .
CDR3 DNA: TGTGCCAGCAGCCCAGAACCCCGAGAGACCCAGTACTTC
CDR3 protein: CASSPEPRETQYF

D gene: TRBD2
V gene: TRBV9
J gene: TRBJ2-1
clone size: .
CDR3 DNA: TGTGCCAGCAGCGTAGCTTCAAAGACTAGCGGACATTACAATGAGCAGTTCTTC
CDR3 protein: CASSVASKTSGHYNEQFF

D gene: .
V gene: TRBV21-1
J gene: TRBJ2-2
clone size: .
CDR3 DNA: TGTGCCAGCAGCGTCCGGCTAGCGGGAGGCCACACCGGGGAGCTGTTTTTT
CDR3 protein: CASSVRLAGGHTGELFF

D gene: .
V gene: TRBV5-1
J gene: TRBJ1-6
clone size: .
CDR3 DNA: TGCGCCAGCAGCTTGGAAGGCAGGGGAACTTCACCCCTCCACTTT
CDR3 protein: CASSLEGRGTSPLHF

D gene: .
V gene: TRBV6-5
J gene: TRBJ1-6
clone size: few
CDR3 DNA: TGTGCCAGCAGTTACAACTCACAGGGTTCACCCCTCCACTTT
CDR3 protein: CASSYNSQGSPLHF

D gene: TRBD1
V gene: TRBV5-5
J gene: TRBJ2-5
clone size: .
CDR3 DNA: TGTGCCAGCAGCCCCACAGGGGGGAACCAAGAGACCCAGTACTTC
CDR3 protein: CASSPTGGNQETQYF

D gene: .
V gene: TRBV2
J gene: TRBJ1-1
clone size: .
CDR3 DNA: TGTGCCAGCAGTGTATTGTCAGCTGAAGCTTTCTTT
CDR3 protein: CASSVLSAEAFF

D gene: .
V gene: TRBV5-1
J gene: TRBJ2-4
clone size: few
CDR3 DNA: TGCGCCAGCAGCTTGGGCGGGGTGTGGGACATTCAGTACTTC
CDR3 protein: CASSLGGVWDIQYF

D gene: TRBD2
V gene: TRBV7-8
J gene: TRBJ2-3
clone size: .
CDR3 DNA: TGTGCCAGCAGCTTAAGACTAGCTGCCACAGATACGCAGTATTTT
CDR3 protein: CASSLRLAATDTQYF

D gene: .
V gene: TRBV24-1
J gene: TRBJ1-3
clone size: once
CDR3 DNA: TGTGCCACCAGTGATGGGGCGAGCTCTGGAAACACCATATATTTT
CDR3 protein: CATSDGASSGNTIYF

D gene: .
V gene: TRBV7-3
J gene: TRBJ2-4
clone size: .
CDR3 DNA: TGTGCCAGCAGCTTCACTGGTGAAGACATTCAGTACTTC
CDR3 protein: CASSFTGEDIQYF

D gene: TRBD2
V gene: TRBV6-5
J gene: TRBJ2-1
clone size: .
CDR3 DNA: TGTGCCAGCACCCGGACTAGCGGGAGTAGGAATGAGCAGTTCTTC
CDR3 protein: CASTRTSGSRNEQFF

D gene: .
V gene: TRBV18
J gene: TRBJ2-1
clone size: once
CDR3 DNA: TGTGCCAGCTCACTATCCCCCGATAGCGGTACCTACAATGAGCAGTTCTTC
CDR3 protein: CASSLSPDSGTYNEQFF

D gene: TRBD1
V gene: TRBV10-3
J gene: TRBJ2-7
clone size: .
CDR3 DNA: TGTGCCATCAGTGCCGCACAGGGGTGGAGCGAGCAGTACTTC
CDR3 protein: CAISAAQGWSEQYF

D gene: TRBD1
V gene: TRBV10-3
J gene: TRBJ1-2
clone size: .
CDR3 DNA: TGTGCCATCAGTGAGTCGGGACAGGGCGGTGGCTACACCTTC
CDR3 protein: CAISESGQGGGYTF

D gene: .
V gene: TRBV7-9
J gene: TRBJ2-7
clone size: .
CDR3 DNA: TGTGCCAGCAGCTTCAGGGGCGGGGGAGCCTACGAGCAGTACTTC
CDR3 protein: CASSFRGGGAYEQYF

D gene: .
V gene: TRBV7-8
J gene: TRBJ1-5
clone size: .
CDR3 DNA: TGTGCCAGCAGCCCCTCGGGTTCGGGACAGCCCCAGCATTTT
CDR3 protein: CASSPSGSGQPQHF

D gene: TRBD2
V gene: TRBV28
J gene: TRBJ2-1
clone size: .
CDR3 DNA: TGTGCCAGCAGTTCACCCGGGACTAGCGGGAACGAGCAGTTCTTC
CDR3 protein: CASSSPGTSGNEQFF

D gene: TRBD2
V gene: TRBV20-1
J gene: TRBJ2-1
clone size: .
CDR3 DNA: TGCAGTGCTAGTACTAGCGGAGACTACAATGAGCAGTTCTTC
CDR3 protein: CSASTSGDYNEQFF

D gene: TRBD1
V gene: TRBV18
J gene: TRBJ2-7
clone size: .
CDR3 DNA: TGTGCCAGCTCACCAACAGGGGACGAGCAGTACTTC
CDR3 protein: CASSPTGDEQYF